What follows are 8 T cell receptor beta chains derived from one specimen sequenced in a study of kidney transplant recipient with SARS-CoV-2 infection (dated by TCRdb to the early 2020s). The time point label, as the study defines it: pre-pandemic baseline sample and day 111 after first positive SARS-CoV-2 test. The instrument given in TCRdb is Illumina MiSeq. The public reads were reprocessed in TCRdb via fastp at Q25 and MiXCR, keeping in-frame beta chains. Every distinct CDR3 protein forms one entry, paired with its most common genes and DNA. This sample gives 200,000 to 300,000 distinct CDR3 sequences in total; under 35% of them show up just once. The ten biggest clones cover 7% to 8% of the sample. The starting material was a blood sample, obtained at baseline and on roughly day 110 from a kidney transplant recipient. These receptors all come from a male patient aged 25-45 years who had COVID-19 and was a kidney transplant recipient. After a transplant, certain T cells may trace back to the graft donor.

This clonotype was seen repeatedly, ten times or more. The chain couples TRBV10-1 to TRBJ2-1; TRBD2 aligns across 14 bases. The CDR3 has 15 residues. CDR1 and CDR2 (germline): WNHNN, SYGVQD (reference sequence). The ends lost 2 bases at V and 13 bases at J; junction bases unmatched: 7. The CDR3 is CASSEGTSGSRGQFF. The CDR3 DNA sequence: TGCGCCAGCAGTGAGGGGACTAGCGGGAGTAGGGGTCAGTTCTTC.

There are many counts of this clonotype. The V and J genes are TRBV6-8 and TRBJ2-7; D not resolved. The CDR3 contains 12 residues. Germline loops: CDR1 MNHGY, CDR2 SAAAGT. Trimming stripped 2 bases from V and 2 bases from J, with 4 bases between. The CDR3 here is CASSYTPYEQYF. CDR3 nucleotide sequence: TGTGCCAGCAGTTACACCCCCTACGAGCAGTACTTC.

This clonotype was observed at least ten times. This chain joins TRBV30 and TRBJ1-1, with a tentative D call TRBD1 (5 bases). There are 14 residues in the CDR3. V lost 5 bases and J 4 bases, leaving 17 bases between the germline ends. The germline gives CDR1 GTSNPN, CDR2 SVGIG (reference sequence). CDR3 in DNA: TGTGCCTGGGGACGGAAGGACATTCGCACTGAAGCTTTCTTT. Amino acid sequence: CAWGRKDIRTEAFF.

The chain carries TRBV9 and TRBJ2-6, with 10 bases matching TRBD2. The CDR3 loop spans 13 amino acids. Germline assignment: CDR1 SGDLS and CDR2 YYNGEE. The CDR3 sequence is CASGRTGANVLTF. The CDR3 nucleotides read TGTGCTAGCGGGAGGACTGGGGCCAACGTCCTGACTTTC.

Ten or more counts support this clonotype. The CDR3 DNA follows: TGTGCCAGCAGTGATTTGTTGGAATGTAGAAAGACCTATGGCTACACCTTC. The encoded protein is CASSDLLECRKTYGYTF. The chain joins TRBV6-1 to TRBJ1-2; D gene ambiguous. CDR3 size: 17 residues. Germline CDR1 reads MNHNS; CDR2 reads SASEGT. Trimming removed 3 bases at V and 4 bases at J, with 21 bases between.

This rearrangement joins TRBV7-9 to TRBJ2-3; 12 nucleotides match TRBD2. Germline assignment: CDR1 SEHNR and CDR2 FQNEAQ (reference sequence). The CDR3 has 17 amino acids. The V segment lost 3 bases and the J segment 2 bases; nucleotides outside the gene matches: 6. DNA for the CDR3: TGTGCCAGCAGCTTCTCCGGACTAGCGGGACACACAGATACGCAGTATTTT. This codes for CASSFSGLAGHTDTQYF.

The gene calls are TRBV6-8 and TRBJ1-2, with no clear D. The germline CDR1 and CDR2 sequences are MNHGY and SAAAGT. The CDR3 runs to 17 residues. The V end was cut by 5 bases, the J end by 4 bases, with 23 bases between. Here the CDR3 reads CASSGPRRSRRTYGYTF. The CDR3 nucleotides read TGTGCCAGCAGTGGTCCGCGACGCTCTAGAAGGACCTATGGCTACACCTTC.

This clonotype was seen at least ten times. The chain has TRBV18 and TRBJ1-2; 8 bases fit TRBD1. V lost 3 bases to trimming and J lost 2 bases; unmatched junction nucleotides: 5. The CDR3 spans 15 residues. The germline CDR1 and CDR2 sequences are KGHSH and LQKENI. In DNA, the CDR3 is TGTGCCAGCTCACCGAGACAGGGGACCAACTATGGCTACACCTTC. Translation: CASSPRQGTNYGYTF. The complete variable domain, with remaining parts taken from reference TRBV18 and TRBJ1-2, reads NAGVMQNPRHLVRRRGQEARLRCSPMKGHSHVYWYRQLPEEGLKFMVYLQKENIIDESGMPKERFSAEFPKEGPSILRIQQVVRGDSAAYFCASSPRQGTNYGYTFGSGTRLTVV.